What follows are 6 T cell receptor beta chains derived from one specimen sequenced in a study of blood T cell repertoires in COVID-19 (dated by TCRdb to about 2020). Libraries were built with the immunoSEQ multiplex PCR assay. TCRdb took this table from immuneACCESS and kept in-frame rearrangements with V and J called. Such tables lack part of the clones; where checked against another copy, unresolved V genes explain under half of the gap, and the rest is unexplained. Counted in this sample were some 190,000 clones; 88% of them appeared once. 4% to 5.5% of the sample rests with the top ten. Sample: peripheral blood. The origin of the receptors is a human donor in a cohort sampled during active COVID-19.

DNA for the CDR3: TGTGCCAGCAGCCCTGCCTCGGGGAGGGTTGGTGCTTTCTTT. It specifies CASSPASGRVGAFF. The chain uses TRBV28 and TRBJ1-1; D gene ambiguous. Germline V lookup: CDR1 MDHEN, CDR2 SYDVKM. The V end lost 6 bases, the J end lost 11 bases, and 22 bases lay between the germline ends. This CDR3 is 14 amino acids long.

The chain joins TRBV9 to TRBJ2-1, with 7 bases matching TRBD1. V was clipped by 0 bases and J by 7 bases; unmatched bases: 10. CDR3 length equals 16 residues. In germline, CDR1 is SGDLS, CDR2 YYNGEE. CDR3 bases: TGTGCCAGCAGCGTAGGGACAGGCCCTGGACCTAATGAGCAGTTCTTC. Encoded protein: CASSVGTGPGPNEQFF.

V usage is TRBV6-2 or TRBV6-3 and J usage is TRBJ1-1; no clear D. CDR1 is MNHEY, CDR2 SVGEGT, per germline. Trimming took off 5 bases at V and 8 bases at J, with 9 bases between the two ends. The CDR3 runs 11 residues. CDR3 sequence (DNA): TGTGCCAGCAGTCCGGGATACGAAGCTTTCTTT. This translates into CASSPGYEAFF.

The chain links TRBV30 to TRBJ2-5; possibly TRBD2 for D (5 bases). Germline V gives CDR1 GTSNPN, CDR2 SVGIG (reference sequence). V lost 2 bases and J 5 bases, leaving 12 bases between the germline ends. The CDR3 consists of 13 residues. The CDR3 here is CAWSPREGETQYF. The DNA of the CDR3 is TGTGCCTGGAGTCCCCGCGAGGGTGAGACCCAGTACTTC.

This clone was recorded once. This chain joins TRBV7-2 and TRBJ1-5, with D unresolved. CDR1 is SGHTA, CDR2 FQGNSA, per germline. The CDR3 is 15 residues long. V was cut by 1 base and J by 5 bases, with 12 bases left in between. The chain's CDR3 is CASSLEGRRDQPQHF. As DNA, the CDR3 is TGTGCCAGCAGCTTAGAAGGCCGGCGGGATCAGCCCCAGCATTTT.

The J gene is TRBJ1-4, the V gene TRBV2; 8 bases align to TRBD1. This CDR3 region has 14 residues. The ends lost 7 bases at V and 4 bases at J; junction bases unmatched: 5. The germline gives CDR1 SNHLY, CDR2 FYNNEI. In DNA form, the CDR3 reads TGTGCCAGCAATGACAGGGGAAATAATGAAAAACTGTTTTTT. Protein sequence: CASNDRGNNEKLFF.